A single sample is the source of the 9 T cell receptor beta chains below, sequenced in a study of T cell responses to AZD1222 COVID-19 vaccine. Assay: immunoSEQ multiplex PCR; the TCRdb copy retains only in-frame clones and omits some. This table holds 90,000 to 130,000 clones, approximately 90% found once. The material sequenced was peripheral blood, taken on day 0 of AZD1222 vaccination. The receptors originated from an adult in good health.

The chain couples TRBV18 to TRBJ1-4, with 9 nucleotides matching TRBD1. Germline CDR1 and CDR2: KGHSH and LQKENI. The CDR3 runs 14 residues. The junction had 5 bases not matched to a gene; V was cut back by 6 bases and J by 6 bases. The CDR3 nucleotides are TGTGCCAGCTCCCCCCGGACAGGGGATGAAAAACTGTTTTTT. Residues: CASSPRTGDEKLFF.

The gene calls are TRBV20-1 and TRBJ1-2; no clear D gene. V shed 3 bases and J shed 4 bases, with 21 bases lying between them. There are 16 residues in the CDR3. Germline CDR1 and CDR2: DFQATT and SNEGSKA (reference sequence). CDR3 coding DNA: TGCAGTGCTAGTCATGATCCTACCGGGAAGGGCTATGGCTACACCTTC. This sequence encodes CSASHDPTGKGYGYTF.

This chain uses TRBV6-1 with TRBJ1-5; D is possibly TRBD1 (5 bases). The CDR3 is 13 amino acids. Trimming removed 2 bases at V and 10 bases at J, with 12 bases between. Looked up from germline, CDR1 is MNHNS and CDR2 is SASEGT. Written as DNA, the CDR3 is TGTGCCAGCAGTGAACAGGGCACTCATCCCCAGCATTTT. Protein sequence: CASSEQGTHPQHF.

This chain uses TRBV21-1 with TRBJ2-7; the table's D call, TRBD2, has no DNA check behind it. TRBV21-1 is tagged as a pseudogene. The CDR3 runs 9 residues. CDR3 bases: TGTGCCAGCACGGGAGAGCAGTACTTC. It translates to CASTGEQYF.

This chain uses TRBV18 with TRBJ1-2; D unclear. The CDR3 covers 14 residues. Trimming pared 5 bases from V and 3 bases from J, leaving 13 bases between. Germline V gene data show CDR1 as KGHSH and CDR2 as LQKENI. Here the CDR3 reads CASSTSKDYYGYTF. CDR3 DNA sequence: TGTGCCAGCTCAACATCTAAGGACTACTATGGCTACACCTTC.

The rearrangement uses TRBV7-9 and TRBJ1-1; TRBD1 is a possible D gene (6 bases). V lost 2 bases, J lost 2 bases, and 12 bases lay in between. Germline V lookup: CDR1 SEHNR, CDR2 FQNEAQ (reference sequence). The CDR3 sequence is 15 residues long. The CDR3 loop is CASSLSGQSNTEAFF. In DNA, the CDR3 is TGTGCCAGCAGCTTATCTGGACAGTCAAACACTGAAGCTTTCTTT.

The V and J genes are TRBV5-5 and TRBJ2-7; no definite D call. This CDR3 region has 12 residues. CDR1 SGHKS and CDR2 YYEKEE come from the germline V gene (reference sequence). The V gene lost 0 bases and the J gene lost 3 bases, with 4 bases spanning the gap. The CDR3 DNA reads as TGTGCCAGCAGCTTGGTAGGCTACGAGCAGTACTTC. Translated, it gives CASSLVGYEQYF.

The chain joins TRBV18 to TRBJ2-5; D possibly corresponds to TRBD2 (6 bases). Germline V gene sequence: CDR1 KGHSH, CDR2 LQKENI. This CDR3 has 14 amino acids. V was cut by 1 base and J by 5 bases, with 11 bases left in between. In DNA, the CDR3 is TGTGCCAGCTCACCACGTATTGGGGGGGAGACCCAGTACTTC. Its protein product is CASSPRIGGETQYF. The full variable domain, rest sourced from reference TRBV18 and TRBJ2-5, is NAGVMQNPRHLVRRRGQEARLRCSPMKGHSHVYWYRQLPEEGLKFMVYLQKENIIDESGMPKERFSAEFPKEGPSILRIQQVVRGDSAAYFCASSPRIGGETQYFGPGTRLLVL.

This chain connects TRBV4-1 to TRBJ1-4, with 7 bases fitting TRBD1. CDR3 length: 17 amino acids. Germline V gene lookup returns CDR1 MGHRA and CDR2 YSYEKL. The V gene end was trimmed by 3 bases and the J gene end by 0 bases; junction bases not matched to a gene: 7. This chain's CDR3 is CASSQGQPSTTNEKLFF. The DNA for the CDR3 is TGCGCCAGCAGCCAGGGACAGCCATCCACAACTAATGAAAAACTGTTTTTT.